The rows below give T cell receptor beta chains drawn from one sample of a study of cytomegalovirus exposure and HLA in healthy donors. Repertoires were generated with immunoSEQ multiplex PCR, while TCRdb's copy carries only in-frame clones and drops some. The sample lists about 310,000 clones, around 90% seen once, with more than 0.95% in the top ten. Input material: PBMCs. These TCRs come from a man aged 25 to 45 in good health and CMV-seronegative. Both conserved end residues are part of each CDR3. D genes are given only for firm matches. Only some rows state a clone size, as once, few, many or a class for expanded clones.

>TRBD2|TRBJ2-1|-|TRBV2
CASGVAGGPDEQFF
TGTGCCAGCGGGGTAGCGGGGGGGCCTGATGAGCAGTTCTTC
>TRBD1|TRBJ1-1|-|TRBV4-2
CASSSGGRFEAFF
TGTGCCAGCAGCTCAGGGGGAAGATTTGAAGCTTTCTTT
>-|TRBJ2-7|-|TRBV7-2
CASSLKPDSSFYEQYF
TGTGCCAGCAGCTTAAAACCGGACAGTAGCTTCTACGAGCAGTACTTC
>-|TRBJ1-2|-|TRBV5-6
CASRAQGNYGYTF
TGTGCCAGCAGAGCACAGGGAAACTATGGCTACACCTTC
>-|TRBJ2-7|-|TRBV6-5
CASSPDSPYEQYF
TGTGCCAGCAGTCCAGACAGTCCCTACGAGCAGTACTTC
>-|TRBJ1-1|-|TRBV27
CASSPDIWATEAFF
TGTGCCAGCAGTCCCGACATTTGGGCCACTGAAGCTTTCTTT
>TRBD1|TRBJ2-5|-|TRBV27
CASRRTGGGETQYF
TGTGCCAGCAGGCGGACAGGGGGCGGAGAGACCCAGTACTTC
>-|TRBJ1-5|-|TRBV6-5
CASSVFSSQPQHF
TGTGCCAGCAGTGTTTTCAGTTCTCAGCCCCAGCATTTT
>-|TRBJ2-2|-|TRBV5-1
CASSSTGPYTGELFF
TGCGCCAGCAGCTCAACAGGACCGTACACCGGGGAGCTGTTTTTT
>-|TRBJ2-4|-|TRBV20-1
CSARRENIQYF
TGCAGTGCTAGACGGGAAAACATTCAGTACTTC
>-|TRBJ1-2|-|TRBV5-6
CASSSSPDTQGYTF
TGTGCCAGCAGCTCCTCCCCCGATACCCAGGGCTACACCTTC
>-|TRBJ1-6|-|TRBV7-2
CASSKSGGTGQSPLHF
TGTGCCAGCAGCAAATCGGGGGGGACCGGACAATCACCCCTCCACTTT
>-|TRBJ1-5|-|TRBV5-8
CASSFSPFSNQPQHF
TGTGCCAGCAGCTTCTCCCCTTTTAGCAATCAGCCCCAGCATTTT
>-|TRBJ2-5|-|TRBV21-1
CASSKGTSGQETQYF
TGTGCCAGCAGCAAAGGGACTAGCGGCCAAGAGACCCAGTACTTC
>-|TRBJ1-1|-|TRBV2
CASRRQVTVNTEAFF
TGTGCCAGCAGACGACAGGTAACCGTGAACACTGAAGCTTTCTTT
>TRBD2|TRBJ2-5|-|TRBV27
CASSLSRGKETQYF
TGTGCCAGCAGTTTATCGCGGGGGAAAGAGACCCAGTACTTC
>TRBD1|TRBJ1-2|few|TRBV30
CAWSAEGQTYGYTF
TGTGCCTGGAGTGCGGAGGGACAGACCTATGGCTACACCTTC
>-|TRBJ1-2|-|TRBV5-6
CASSLVDRVLGYTF
TGTGCCAGCAGCTTGGTTGACCGGGTTCTGGGCTACACCTTC
>TRBD1|TRBJ2-1|-|TRBV5-6
CASSLGRGNYNEQFF
TGTGCCAGCAGCTTGGGCAGGGGGAACTACAATGAGCAGTTCTTC
>-|TRBJ2-3|-|TRBV30
CAWRAADTQYF
TGTGCCTGGAGGGCGGCAGATACGCAGTATTTT
>TRBD1|TRBJ2-7|-|TRBV4-3
CASSQGDSSSYEQYF
TGCGCCAGCAGCCAAGGGGACAGTAGCTCCTACGAGCAGTACTTC
>TRBD1|TRBJ1-2|-|TRBV19
CASSMWDSTGNGYTF
TGTGCCAGTAGTATGTGGGACAGCACTGGAAATGGCTACACCTTC
>-|TRBJ1-1|-|TRBV27
CASSSRLGSPEAFF
TGTGCCAGCAGTTCCAGGTTAGGCTCGCCTGAAGCTTTCTTT
>TRBD1|TRBJ2-7|-|TRBV7-2
CASSVPRQGGNYEQYF
TGTGCCAGCAGCGTACCCCGACAGGGGGGGAACTACGAGCAGTACTTC
>TRBD2|TRBJ2-1|-|TRBV27
CASRAGVSGEQFF
TGTGCCAGCAGAGCGGGGGTATCGGGCGAGCAGTTCTTC
>-|TRBJ2-2|few|TRBV15
CATSNLAGFTGELFF
TGTGCCACCAGCAACCTGGCGGGGTTCACCGGGGAGCTGTTTTTT
>TRBD1|TRBJ1-3|-|TRBV6-5
CASKVAGGTGNTIYF
TGTGCCAGCAAGGTGGCAGGGGGCACTGGAAACACCATATATTTT
>-|TRBJ2-3|-|TRBV25-1
CASSARDTQYF
TGTGCCAGCAGTGCTAGAGATACGCAGTATTTT
>TRBD2|TRBJ2-7|-|TRBV18
CASSPMTSGGASTYEQYF
TGTGCCAGCTCACCGATGACTAGCGGGGGAGCTTCTACCTACGAGCAGTACTTC
>TRBD1|TRBJ1-2|-|TRBV18
CASSSATGQGLYGYTF
TGTGCCAGCTCATCCGCAACGGGACAGGGGTTATATGGCTACACCTTC
>-|TRBJ2-3|-|TRBV18
CASSPSLRVSTDTQYF
TGTGCCAGCTCACCATCTCTAAGAGTTAGCACAGATACGCAGTATTTT
>-|TRBJ2-5|-|TRBV7-9
CASRQLETQYF
TGTGCCAGCAGGCAGTTGGAGACCCAGTACTTC
>-|TRBJ2-7|-|TRBV29-1
CSVVFRRGGSNEQYF
TGCAGCGTTGTCTTCAGGAGGGGGGGAAGCAACGAGCAGTACTTC
>TRBD2|TRBJ2-1|-|TRBV2
CASSGLAGAHEQFF
TGTGCCAGCAGCGGACTAGCGGGGGCACATGAGCAGTTCTTC
>TRBD2|TRBJ2-7|-|TRBV5-1
CASSFSASGVYEQYF
TGCGCCAGCAGCTTCTCGGCTAGCGGAGTCTACGAGCAGTACTTC
>-|TRBJ2-7|-|TRBV6-6
CASQDGLDYEQYF
TGTGCCAGCCAGGATGGACTCGACTACGAGCAGTACTTC
>-|TRBJ2-1|-|TRBV2
CASGRVVNEQFF
TGTGCCAGCGGGCGGGTGGTCAATGAGCAGTTCTTC
>-|TRBJ1-3|-|TRBV13
CASSLSRSGNTIYF
TGTGCCAGCAGCTTAAGCCGCTCTGGAAACACCATATATTTT
>-|TRBJ1-5|-|TRBV5-5
CASSLAPFRTGSNQPQHF
TGTGCCAGCAGCTTGGCCCCGTTCCGAACAGGGTCCAATCAGCCCCAGCATTTT
>-|TRBJ1-2|-|TRBV2
CASMRDTTYGYTF
TGTGCCAGCATGAGGGACACGACGTATGGCTACACCTTC
>-|TRBJ1-1|-|TRBV5-1
CASSMVGRGTMNTEAFF
TGCGCCAGCAGCATGGTAGGCAGGGGCACTATGAACACTGAAGCTTTCTTT
>-|TRBJ2-1|-|TRBV11-2
CASSSEDTGPYNEQFF
TGTGCCAGCAGCTCCGAGGACACAGGGCCCTACAATGAGCAGTTCTTC
>-|TRBJ2-1|once|TRBV11-3
CASSLNQGAYNEQFF
TGTGCCAGCAGCTTAAACCAGGGCGCCTACAATGAGCAGTTCTTC
>-|TRBJ1-1|-|TRBV7-9
CASSLVSGRTEAFF
TGTGCCAGCAGCTTAGTGTCGGGTCGCACTGAAGCTTTCTTT
>-|TRBJ2-2|-|TRBV4-3
CASSRRRQLPGELFF
TGCGCCAGCAGCCGTCGGCGACAGTTGCCCGGGGAGCTGTTTTTT